A selection of T cell receptor beta chains follows, all from one sample in a study of blood T cells in healthy people across ages. TCRdb passed the 5' RACE reads through MiXCR, listing each CDR3 protein once. The sample records more than 450,000 distinct CDR3 sequences, about 25% being singletons. This sample also belongs to another study, concerning T cells of mothers and their children.

Sequenced: blood. These receptors were obtained from a boy aged 2-9 years in good health. Each CDR3 is given with its conserved first and last residue. The order of the fields is CDR3 protein, CDR3 DNA, D gene, J gene, clone size, V gene. A D gene is named only where the DNA matches it firmly. Clone size is given for some rows only: seen once, a few or many times, or a class if the clone is expanded.

CASGPGVVKNIQYF | TGTGCTAGTGGACCAGGGGTCGTCAAAAACATTCAGTACTTC | NA | TRBJ2-4 | NA | TRBV12-5
CSVEDGRGPYGYTF | TGCAGCGTTGAAGACGGCAGGGGGCCCTATGGCTACACCTTC | TRBD1 | TRBJ1-2 | few | TRBV29-1
CASSWLRNEQFF | TGTGCCAGCAGTTGGTTGCGCAATGAGCAGTTCTTC | NA | TRBJ2-1 | few | TRBV2
CASAGTGVTGELFF | TGTGCCAGCGCCGGGACAGGGGTTACCGGGGAGCTGTTTTTT | TRBD1 | TRBJ2-2 | NA | TRBV11-2
CASSYLGEYQETQYF | TGTGCCAGCAGCTACCTGGGGGAGTACCAAGAGACCCAGTACTTC | NA | TRBJ2-5 | NA | TRBV7-2
CSARDAGGRSLVGTSASSYNEQFF | TGCAGTGCTAGAGATGCAGGGGGACGCTCTTTGGTCGGGACTAGCGCGAGCTCCTACAATGAGCAGTTCTTC | TRBD2 | TRBJ2-1 | NA | TRBV20-1
CSARGKTRTVGVEAFF | TGCAGTGCTAGAGGCAAGACGAGGACCGTGGGAGTTGAAGCTTTCTTT | NA | TRBJ1-1 | NA | TRBV20-1
CSARRRETNYGYTF | TGCAGTGCTAGACGGCGCGAGACTAACTATGGCTACACCTTC | NA | TRBJ1-2 | few | TRBV20-1
CASSRRRSGAGYNEQFF | TGTGCCAGCAGCAGACGGAGAAGCGGGGCGGGCTACAATGAGCAGTTCTTC | TRBD2 | TRBJ2-1 | NA | TRBV12-3/TRBV12-4
CSAEPLAHYEQYF | TGCAGTGCTGAGCCCTTAGCCCACTACGAGCAGTACTTC | NA | TRBJ2-7 | few | TRBV20-1
CSVEERVGWDEQFF | TGCAGCGTTGAAGAAAGGGTAGGGTGGGATGAGCAGTTCTTC | NA | TRBJ2-1 | few | TRBV29-1
CASSLLGLAEYKSYNEQFF | TGTGCCAGCAGCCTTCTGGGACTAGCGGAATACAAGTCCTACAATGAGCAGTTCTTC | TRBD2 | TRBJ2-1 | NA | TRBV27
CASSPWTSGGGGGNEQFF | TGTGCCAGCAGCCCCTGGACTAGCGGGGGGGGAGGTGGCAATGAGCAGTTCTTC | TRBD2 | TRBJ2-1 | once | TRBV12-3/TRBV12-4
CASSPWGHRGTEAFF | TGTGCCAGCAGCCCATGGGGTCACAGGGGTACTGAAGCTTTCTTT | TRBD1 | TRBJ1-1 | few | TRBV7-9
CASKYRTASYEQYF | TGTGCCAGTAAATATCGGACGGCGTCCTACGAGCAGTACTTC | NA | TRBJ2-7 | NA | TRBV19
CASSTGDSNQPQHF | TGCGCCAGCAGTACAGGGGATAGCAATCAGCCCCAGCATTTT | TRBD1 | TRBJ1-5 | few | TRBV5-1
CASSLSYGTEHIEAFF | TGTGCCAGCAGTTTATCTTACGGGACGGAGCATATTGAAGCTTTCTTT | NA | TRBJ1-1 | NA | TRBV12-3/TRBV12-4
CASSDSDRGAQYF | TGTGCCAGCAGTGACTCGGACAGGGGGGCCCAGTACTTC | TRBD1 | TRBJ2-5 | NA | TRBV2
CASSLDDSSYNEQFF | TGTGCCAGCAGCTTGGATGACAGTTCCTACAATGAGCAGTTCTTC | NA | TRBJ2-1 | NA | TRBV11-2
CASSYLGGKGYTF | TGTGCCAGCAGTTACCTCGGGGGTAAAGGCTACACCTTC | NA | TRBJ1-2 | few | TRBV6-6
CASSLGFSNEKLFF | TGCGCCAGCAGCCTTGGGTTCAGTAATGAAAAACTGTTTTTT | NA | TRBJ1-4 | few | TRBV5-1
CATSEPPGQGMNTEAFF | TGTGCCACCAGTGAGCCGCCGGGACAAGGAATGAACACTGAAGCTTTCTTT | NA | TRBJ1-1 | few | TRBV24-1
CASSKAESTDTQYF | TGCGCCAGCAGCAAGGCAGAAAGCACAGATACGCAGTATTTT | NA | TRBJ2-3 | few | TRBV5-1
CSVELAFNNEQFF | TGCAGCGTTGAACTGGCGTTTAACAATGAGCAGTTCTTC | NA | TRBJ2-1 | NA | TRBV29-1
CASSESPGLASNNEQFF | TGCGCCAGCAGTGAGTCACCGGGACTAGCGAGCAACAATGAGCAGTTCTTC | TRBD2 | TRBJ2-1 | NA | TRBV10-2
CAISRTTETQYF | TGTGCCATCAGCAGGACAACCGAGACCCAGTACTTC | NA | TRBJ2-5 | few | TRBV10-3
CASSPGLAGGRETQYF | TGTGCCAGCAGTCCGGGACTAGCGGGAGGGCGGGAGACCCAGTACTTC | TRBD2 | TRBJ2-5 | many | TRBV27
CASSLDPGQGNYGYTF | TGTGCCAGCAGCTTGGATCCGGGACAGGGGAACTATGGCTACACCTTC | TRBD1 | TRBJ1-2 | NA | TRBV5-5
CASSGAYSYTF | TGTGCCAGCTCCGGGGCATATAGCTACACCTTC | NA | TRBJ1-2 | NA | TRBV5-6
CASSAGLAGGPNTDTQYF | TGTGCCAGCAGCGCCGGACTAGCGGGGGGGCCAAACACAGATACGCAGTATTTT | TRBD2 | TRBJ2-3 | few | TRBV9
CASSDFGLANTGELFF | TGTGCCAGCAGTGACTTTGGACTAGCGAACACCGGGGAGCTGTTTTTT | TRBD2 | TRBJ2-2 | NA | TRBV6-4
CSVVAGDGEQFF | TGCAGCGTTGTCGCGGGGGACGGTGAGCAGTTCTTC | TRBD2 | TRBJ2-1 | few | TRBV29-1
CASSITGRNIQYF | TGTGCCAGCAGCATAACTGGCCGAAACATTCAGTACTTC | NA | TRBJ2-4 | NA | TRBV28
CASSPTSGTGTGELFF | TGCGCCAGCAGCCCGACTAGCGGGACGGGGACCGGGGAGCTGTTTTTT | TRBD2 | TRBJ2-2 | NA | TRBV4-1
CASSLDRGRNTEAFF | TGTGCCAGCAGCTTAGACAGGGGGCGAAACACCGAAGCTTTCTTT | TRBD1 | TRBJ1-1 | NA | TRBV7-9
CASSLLRGLAGGFTGELFF | TGTGCCAGCAGTTTACTTCGGGGACTAGCGGGAGGTTTCACCGGGGAGCTGTTTTTT | TRBD2 | TRBJ2-2 | NA | TRBV27
CASGFRGGGSNQPQHF | TGTGCTAGTGGTTTCCGTGGGGGGGGGAGCAATCAGCCCCAGCATTTT | NA | TRBJ1-5 | once | TRBV12-5
CAWRDRANEKLFF | TGTGCCTGGAGGGACCGAGCTAATGAAAAACTGTTTTTT | NA | TRBJ1-4 | NA | TRBV30
CASSGELWGPYEQYF | TGTGCCAGCTCGGGAGAGCTCTGGGGACCCTACGAGCAGTACTTC | NA | TRBJ2-7 | few | TRBV11-1
CASSAGPGANVLTF | TGTGCCAGCAGTGCAGGGCCTGGGGCCAACGTCCTGACTTTC | NA | TRBJ2-6 | NA | TRBV12-3/TRBV12-4
CASSHDRGDEAFF | TGTGCCAGCAGTCACGACAGGGGGGATGAAGCTTTCTTT | TRBD1 | TRBJ1-1 | NA | TRBV6-6